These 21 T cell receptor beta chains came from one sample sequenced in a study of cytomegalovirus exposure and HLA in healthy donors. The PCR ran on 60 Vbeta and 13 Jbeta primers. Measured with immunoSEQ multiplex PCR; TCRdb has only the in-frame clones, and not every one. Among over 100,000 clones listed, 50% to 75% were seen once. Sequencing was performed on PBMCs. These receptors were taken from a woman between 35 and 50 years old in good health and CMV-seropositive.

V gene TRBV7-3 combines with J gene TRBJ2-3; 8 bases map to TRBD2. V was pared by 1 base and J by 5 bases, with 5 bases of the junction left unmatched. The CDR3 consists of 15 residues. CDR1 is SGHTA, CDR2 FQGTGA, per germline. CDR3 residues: CASSLRSGRGDTQYF. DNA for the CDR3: TGTGCCAGCAGCTTAAGGAGCGGGAGAGGAGATACGCAGTATTTT.

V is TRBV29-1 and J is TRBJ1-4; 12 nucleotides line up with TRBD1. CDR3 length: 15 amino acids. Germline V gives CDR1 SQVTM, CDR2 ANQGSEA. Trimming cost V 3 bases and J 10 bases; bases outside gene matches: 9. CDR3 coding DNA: TGCAGCGTTGAGGGGCCGGGACAGGGGGCGGCAAAACTGTTTTTT. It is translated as CSVEGPGQGAAKLFF.

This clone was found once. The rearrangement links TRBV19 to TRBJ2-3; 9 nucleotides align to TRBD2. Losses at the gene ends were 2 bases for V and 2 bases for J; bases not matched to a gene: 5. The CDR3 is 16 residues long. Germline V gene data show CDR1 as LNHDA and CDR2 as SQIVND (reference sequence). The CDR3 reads CASSIMIAGATDTQYF. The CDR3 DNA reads TGTGCCAGTAGTATAATGATAGCGGGGGCCACAGATACGCAGTATTTT.

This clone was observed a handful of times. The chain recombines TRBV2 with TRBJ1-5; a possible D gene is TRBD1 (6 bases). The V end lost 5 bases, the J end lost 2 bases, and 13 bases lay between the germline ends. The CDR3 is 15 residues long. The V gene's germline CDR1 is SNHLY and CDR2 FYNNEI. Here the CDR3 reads CASSPDRSGNQPQHF. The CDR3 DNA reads TGTGCCAGCAGTCCGGACAGATCCGGCAATCAGCCCCAGCATTTT.

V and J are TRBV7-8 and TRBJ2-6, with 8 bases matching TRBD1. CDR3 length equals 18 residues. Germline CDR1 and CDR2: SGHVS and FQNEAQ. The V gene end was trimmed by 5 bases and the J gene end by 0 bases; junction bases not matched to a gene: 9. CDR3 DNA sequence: TGTGCCAGCAGCCCATTACAGGGGGTTATCTCTGGGGCCAACGTCCTGACTTTC. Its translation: CASSPLQGVISGANVLTF.

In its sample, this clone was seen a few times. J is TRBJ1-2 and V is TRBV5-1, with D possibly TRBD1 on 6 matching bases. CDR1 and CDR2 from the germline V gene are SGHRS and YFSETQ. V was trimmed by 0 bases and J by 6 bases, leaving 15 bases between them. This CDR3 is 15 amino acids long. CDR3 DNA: TGCGCCAGCAGCTTGGGTCGCAGGGGAGGGGATGGCTACACCTTC. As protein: CASSLGRRGGDGYTF. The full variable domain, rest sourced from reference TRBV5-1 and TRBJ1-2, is KAGVTQTPRYLIKTRGQQVTLSCSPISGHRSVSWYQQTPGQGLQFLFEYFSETQRNKGNFPGRFSGRQFSNSRSEMNVSTLELGDSALYLCASSLGRRGGDGYTFGSGTRLTVV.

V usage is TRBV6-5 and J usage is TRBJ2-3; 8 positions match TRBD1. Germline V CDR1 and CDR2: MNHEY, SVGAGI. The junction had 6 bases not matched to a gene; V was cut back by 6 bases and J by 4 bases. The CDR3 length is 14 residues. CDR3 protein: CASRGGQGSDTQYF. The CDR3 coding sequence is TGTGCCAGCAGGGGAGGACAGGGCTCAGATACGCAGTATTTT.

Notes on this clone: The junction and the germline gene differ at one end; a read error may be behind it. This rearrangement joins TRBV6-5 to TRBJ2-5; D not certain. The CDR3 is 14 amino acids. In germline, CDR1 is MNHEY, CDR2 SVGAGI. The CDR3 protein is CASSDSGEGGTQYF. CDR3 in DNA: TGTGCCAGCAGTGACTCCGGTGAAGGCGGGACCCAGTACTTC.

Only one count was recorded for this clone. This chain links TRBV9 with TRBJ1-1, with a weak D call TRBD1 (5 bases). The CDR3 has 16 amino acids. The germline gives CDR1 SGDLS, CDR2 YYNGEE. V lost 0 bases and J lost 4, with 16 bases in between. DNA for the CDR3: TGTGCCAGCAGCGTAGCGACCCCCGGCGGGGGCACTGAAGCTTTCTTT. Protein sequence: CASSVATPGGGTEAFF.

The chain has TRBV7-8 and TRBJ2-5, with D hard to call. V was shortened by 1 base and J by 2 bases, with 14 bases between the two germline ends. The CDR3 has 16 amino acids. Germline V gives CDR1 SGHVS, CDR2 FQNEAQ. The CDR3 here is CASSLVSRIEQETQYF. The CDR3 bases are TGTGCCAGCAGCTTAGTTTCTCGAATTGAGCAAGAGACCCAGTACTTC.

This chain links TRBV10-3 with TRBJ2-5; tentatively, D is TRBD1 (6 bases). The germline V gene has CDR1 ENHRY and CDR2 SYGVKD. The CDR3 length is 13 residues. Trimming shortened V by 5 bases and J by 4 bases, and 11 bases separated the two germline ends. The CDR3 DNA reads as TGTGCCATCAGTAAACAGGGTCCAGAGACCCAGTACTTC. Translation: CAISKQGPETQYF.

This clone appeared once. CDR3 in amino acids: CASSATGGNEKLFF. Here the CDR3 DNA reads TGTGCCAGCAGTGCGACAGGAGGTAATGAAAAACTGTTTTTT. The chain recombines TRBV28 with TRBJ1-4; D perhaps matches TRBD1 (6 bases). The CDR3 totals 14 residues. The V end lost 5 bases, the J end lost 4 bases, and 11 bases lay between the germline ends. Germline loops: CDR1 MDHEN, CDR2 SYDVKM.

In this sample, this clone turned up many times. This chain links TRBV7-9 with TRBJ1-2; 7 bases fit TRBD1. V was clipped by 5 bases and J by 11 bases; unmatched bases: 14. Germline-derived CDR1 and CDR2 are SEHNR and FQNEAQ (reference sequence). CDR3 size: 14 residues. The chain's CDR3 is CASSPRDSLMGYTF. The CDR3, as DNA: TGTGCCAGCAGCCCCCGGGACAGTTTAATGGGATACACCTTC.

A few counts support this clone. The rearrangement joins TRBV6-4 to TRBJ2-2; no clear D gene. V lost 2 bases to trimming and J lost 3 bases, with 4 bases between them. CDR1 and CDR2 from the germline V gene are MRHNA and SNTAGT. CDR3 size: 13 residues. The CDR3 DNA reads TGTGCCAGCAGTGACGGAGACACCGGGGAGCTGTTTTTT. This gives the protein CASSDGDTGELFF.

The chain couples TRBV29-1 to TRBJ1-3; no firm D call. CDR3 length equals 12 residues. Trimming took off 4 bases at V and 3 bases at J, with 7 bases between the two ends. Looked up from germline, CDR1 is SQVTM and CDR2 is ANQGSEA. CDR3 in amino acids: CSVGEDGNTIYF. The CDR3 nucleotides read TGCAGCGTTGGGGAGGATGGAAACACCATATATTTT.

The CDR3 loop is CASSQEASGILEQYF. The DNA for the CDR3 is TGCGCCAGCAGCCAAGAGGCTAGCGGGATCCTCGAGCAGTACTTC. The chain carries TRBV4-1 and TRBJ2-7; 9 positions agree with TRBD2. Germline V lookup: CDR1 MGHRA, CDR2 YSYEKL. This CDR3 is 15 amino acids long. J gave up 6 bases and V 0 bases, and 6 bases lay outside the gene matches.

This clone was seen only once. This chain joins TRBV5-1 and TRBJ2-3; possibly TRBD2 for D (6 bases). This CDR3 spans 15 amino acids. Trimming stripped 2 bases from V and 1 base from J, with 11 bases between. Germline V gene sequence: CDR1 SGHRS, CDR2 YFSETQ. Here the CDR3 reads CASSFSSAGTDTQYF. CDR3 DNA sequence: TGCGCCAGCAGCTTTTCTAGCGCGGGCACAGATACGCAGTATTTT.

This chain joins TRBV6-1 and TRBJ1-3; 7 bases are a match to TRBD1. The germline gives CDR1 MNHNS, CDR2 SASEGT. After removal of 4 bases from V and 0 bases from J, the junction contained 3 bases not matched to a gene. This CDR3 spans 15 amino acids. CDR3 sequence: CASSATGDSGNTIYF. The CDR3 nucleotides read TGTGCCAGCAGTGCAACAGGGGACTCTGGAAACACCATATATTTT.

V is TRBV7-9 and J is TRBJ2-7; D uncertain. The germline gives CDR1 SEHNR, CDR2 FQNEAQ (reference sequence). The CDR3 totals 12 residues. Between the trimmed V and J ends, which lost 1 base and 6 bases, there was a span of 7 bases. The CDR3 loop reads CASSLGPTEQYF. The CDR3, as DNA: TGTGCCAGCAGCTTAGGGCCCACCGAGCAGTACTTC.

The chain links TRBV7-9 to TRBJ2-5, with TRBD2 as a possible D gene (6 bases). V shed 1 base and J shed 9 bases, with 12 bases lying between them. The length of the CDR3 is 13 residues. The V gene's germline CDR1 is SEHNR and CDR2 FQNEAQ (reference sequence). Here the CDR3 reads CASSLEEGSAQYF. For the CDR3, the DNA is TGTGCCAGCAGCTTAGAGGAGGGTAGCGCCCAGTACTTC.

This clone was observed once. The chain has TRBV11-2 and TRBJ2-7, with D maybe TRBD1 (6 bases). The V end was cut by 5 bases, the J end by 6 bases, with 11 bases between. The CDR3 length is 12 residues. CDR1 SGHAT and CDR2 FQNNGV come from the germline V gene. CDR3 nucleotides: TGTGCCAGCAGCGGATGGACAGCCGAGCAGTACTTC. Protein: CASSGWTAEQYF.